Presented here are 30 T cell receptor beta chains from one specimen sequenced in a study of OX40 agonist ivuxolimab in advanced cancers. Generated by immunoSEQ multiplex PCR, the TCRdb table keeps only in-frame clones and is missing some. The sample carries 39,000 or so clones, more than 80% recorded once. The sample here was CD4+ or CD8+ T cells sorted from blood, taken in a trial of the OX40 agonist ivuxolimab. These receptors originate from an adult with an advanced solid tumor such as melanoma, head and neck, liver or kidney cancer.

The rearrangement links TRBV9 to TRBJ2-1; TRBD2 matches 7 bases. J gave up 4 bases and V 3 bases, and 10 bases lay outside the gene matches. Germline V gene sequence: CDR1 SGDLS, CDR2 YYNGEE. The CDR3 spans 16 residues. CDR3 nucleotide sequence: TGTGCCAGCAGCGCCCTTTGGGGGGGGAGGTACAATGAGCAGTTCTTC. Its translation is CASSALWGGRYNEQFF.

This rearrangement joins TRBV11-3 to TRBJ2-5; 9 nucleotides agree with TRBD1. V dropped 1 base and J dropped 5; count of bases not matched to a gene: 2. The CDR3 runs to 14 residues. Germline V gene lookup returns CDR1 SGHNT and CDR2 YENEEA. The CDR3 nucleotides are TGTGCCAGCAGCTTAGGGGGGACAGGGGAGACCCAGTACTTC. It specifies CASSLGGTGETQYF.

The chain joins TRBV11-3 to TRBJ2-5; 8 bases agree with TRBD1. Per germline, CDR1 SGHNT and CDR2 YENEEA. The length of the CDR3 is 16 residues. With 4 bases clipped from V and 4 bases from J, the junction kept 11 bases outside the gene matches. CDR3 region: CASSSGQGGLGETQYF. In nucleotides, the CDR3 is TGTGCCAGCAGCTCCGGACAGGGTGGTCTGGGAGAGACCCAGTACTTC. The full variable domain, in which reference TRBV11-3 and TRBJ2-5 provide the parts outside the CDR3, is EAGVVQSPRYKIIEKKQPVAFWCNPISGHNTLYWYLQNLGQGPELLIRYENEEAVDDSQLPKDRFSAERLKGVDSTLKIQPAELGDSAVYLCASSSGQGGLGETQYFGPGTRLLVL.

This chain connects TRBV5-1 to TRBJ2-1; 9 nucleotides align to TRBD1. J gave up 9 bases and V 7 bases, and 14 bases lay outside the gene matches. This CDR3 has 15 amino acids. Germline V gene lookup returns CDR1 SGHRS and CDR2 YFSETQ. The CDR3 reads CASRQGVGGGGEQFF. CDR3 sequence (DNA): TGCGCCAGCCGACAGGGGGTTGGGGGTGGCGGTGAGCAGTTCTTC.

The chain has TRBV20-1 and TRBJ1-1, with D hard to call. Trimming removed 6 bases from V and 3 bases from J, with 8 bases in between. CDR3 size: 11 residues. Germline-derived CDR1 and CDR2 are DFQATT and SNEGSKA (reference sequence). CDR3 in amino acids: CSAEKDTEAFF. CDR3 sequence (DNA): TGCAGTGCAGAGAAGGACACTGAAGCTTTCTTT.

V is TRBV7-6 and J is TRBJ2-7; 9 nucleotides match TRBD1. The CDR3 is made up of 14 amino acids. The germline CDR1 and CDR2 sequences are SGHVS and FNYEAQ. V trimming: 1 base; J trimming: 6 bases; junction bases outside the gene matches: 4. CDR3 residues: CASSLGTGEGEQYF. The DNA for the CDR3 is TGTGCCAGCAGCTTAGGGACAGGGGAGGGCGAGCAGTACTTC.

This clone was counted only a few times. The V call is TRBV2, the J call TRBJ1-6; the D is unclear. Deletions cut 7 bases from V and 1 base from J, with 11 bases between. The CDR3 consists of 15 residues. The germline V gene encodes CDR1 SNHLY and CDR2 FYNNEI. CDR3 in amino acids: CASTQDRSYNSPLHF. CDR3 nucleotides: TGTGCCAGCACCCAGGACCGGTCCTATAATTCACCCCTCCACTTT.

The chain combines TRBV5-4 with TRBJ2-7; D tentatively fits TRBD1 or TRBD2 (5 bases each). This CDR3 comprises 15 residues. The germline V gene encodes CDR1 SGHNT and CDR2 YYREEE (reference sequence). V was clipped by 0 bases and J by 0 bases, with 10 bases between them. CDR3 region: CASSLGGASSYEQYF. For the CDR3, the DNA is TGTGCCAGCAGCTTGGGAGGGGCGAGCTCCTACGAGCAGTACTTC.

This sequence joins TRBV19 and TRBJ1-6, with D tentatively TRBD1 (5 bases). Germline CDR1 and CDR2: LNHDA and SQIVND (reference sequence). Trimming removed 6 bases from V and 2 bases from J, with 17 bases in between. The CDR3 is 17 amino acids. The CDR3 protein is CASSQTLGGAYNSPLHF. Here the CDR3 DNA reads TGTGCCAGTAGCCAGACTTTGGGGGGTGCCTATAATTCACCCCTCCACTTT.

This clone appeared a single time. The chain is built from TRBV9 and TRBJ2-1; tentatively, D is TRBD2 (5 bases). From germline, CDR1 is SGDLS and CDR2 YYNGEE. This CDR3 has 15 residues. The V gene lost 4 bases and the J gene lost 0 bases, with 11 bases spanning the gap. The CDR3 protein is CASSRTLSSYNEQFF. Written as DNA, the CDR3 is TGTGCCAGCAGCCGGACTCTCAGCTCCTACAATGAGCAGTTCTTC.

This rearrangement joins TRBV27 to TRBJ1-2, with D unresolved. Germline CDR1 is MNHEY and CDR2 is SMNVEV (reference sequence). Trimming stripped 2 bases from V and 7 bases from J, with 14 bases between. The CDR3 consists of 14 residues. DNA for the CDR3: TGTGCCAGCAGTTTACAAAGGGTGGGTTTTGGCTACACCTTC. Translating gives CASSLQRVGFGYTF.

The chain has TRBV5-1 and TRBJ2-1, with 10 bases that match TRBD2. The junction had 7 bases not matched to a gene; V was cut back by 4 bases and J by 6 bases. In germline, CDR1 is SGHRS, CDR2 YFSETQ. The length of the CDR3 is 15 residues. The CDR3 here is CASSPRLAGGNEQFF. In DNA form, the CDR3 reads TGCGCCAGCAGCCCACGACTAGCGGGTGGCAATGAGCAGTTCTTC.

V usage is TRBV2 and J usage is TRBJ1-1; D may be TRBD1 (5 bases). Germline V gene sequence: CDR1 SNHLY, CDR2 FYNNEI. The V and J ends lost 6 bases and 5 bases respectively, with 13 bases between them. The CDR3 runs 13 residues. CDR3 nucleotides: TGTGCCAGCAGCCCCGAGGAGGGGACTGAAGCTTTCTTT. This encodes CASSPEEGTEAFF.

J is TRBJ1-1 and V is TRBV6-1; D ambiguous. The CDR3 covers 15 residues. The germline V gene has CDR1 MNHNS and CDR2 SASEGT. V shed 2 bases and J shed 2 bases, with 12 bases lying between them. The CDR3 is CASSEMGGGNTEAFF. Here the CDR3 DNA reads TGTGCCAGCAGTGAAATGGGAGGCGGAAACACTGAAGCTTTCTTT.

This CDR3 is CASRSGQGLNEKLFF. The CDR3 nucleotides read TGTGCCAGCCGGTCTGGACAGGGACTTAATGAAAAACTGTTTTTT. The chain joins TRBV27 to TRBJ1-4, with TRBD1 matching 8 bases. V lost 8 bases to trimming and J lost 4 bases; unmatched junction nucleotides: 9. The length of the CDR3 is 15 residues. CDR1 is MNHEY, CDR2 SMNVEV, per germline (reference sequence). Supplemented by reference TRBV27 and TRBJ1-4, the full variable domain reads EAQVTQNPRYLITVTGKKLTVTCSQNMNHEYMSWYRQDPGLGLRQIYYSMNVEVTDKGDVPEGYKVSRKEKRNFPLILESPSPNQTSLYFCASRSGQGLNEKLFFGSGTQLSVL.

The chain links TRBV5-1 to TRBJ2-7; D remains unclear. The CDR3 has 15 amino acids. V was shortened by 0 bases and J by 6 bases, with 16 bases between the two germline ends. CDR1 is SGHRS and CDR2 is YFSETQ in the germline V gene. The CDR3 here is CASSLAPEMWVEQYF. The CDR3 region has the DNA TGCGCCAGCAGCTTGGCCCCGGAGATGTGGGTCGAGCAGTACTTC.

This clone was picked up one time. The chain combines TRBV25-1 with TRBJ2-2; D call uncertain. The length of the CDR3 is 15 residues. V shed 2 bases and J shed 2 bases, with 9 bases lying between them. Per germline, CDR1 MGHDK and CDR2 SYGVNS. Written as DNA, the CDR3 is TGTGCCAGCAGTGAAGGGTTTTTCAACACCGGGGAGCTGTTTTTT. Translated, it gives CASSEGFFNTGELFF. The variable domain in full, with the rest retrieved from reference TRBV25-1 and TRBJ2-2, is EADIYQTPRYLVIGTGKKITLECSQTMGHDKMYWYQQDPGMELHLIHYSYGVNSTEKGDLSSESTVSRIRTEHFPLTLESARPSHTSQYLCASSEGFFNTGELFFGEGSRLTVL.

The sample holds one count of this clone. The chain has TRBV5-4 and TRBJ2-3; 10 nucleotides match TRBD1. There are 17 residues in the CDR3. V shed 2 bases, J shed 3 bases, and the junction held 9 bases outside the gene matches. From germline, CDR1 is SGHNT and CDR2 YYREEE (reference sequence). CDR3 sequence reads: CASSFRQGALMTDTQYF. The CDR3 nucleotides are TGTGCCAGCAGCTTCCGACAGGGGGCTCTAATGACAGATACGCAGTATTTT.

The chain uses TRBV4-2 and TRBJ2-2, with D perhaps given as TRBD1 or TRBD2 (5 bases each). The CDR3 is made up of 17 amino acids. Germline V gene sequence: CDR1 LGHNA, CDR2 YNFKEQ. V lost 1 base and J 2 bases, leaving 14 bases between the germline ends. The CDR3 is CASSQVSGASNTGELFF. The CDR3 coding sequence is TGTGCCAGCAGCCAAGTCTCCGGGGCATCTAACACCGGGGAGCTGTTTTTT.

The gene calls are TRBV9 and TRBJ1-4; TRBD1 might be the D (5 bases). Germline V gives CDR1 SGDLS, CDR2 YYNGEE. This CDR3 comprises 16 residues. V was cut by 0 bases and J by 5 bases, with 14 bases left in between. The CDR3: CASSVGQTQRNEKLFF. The CDR3 DNA sequence: TGTGCCAGCAGCGTAGGACAGACCCAGAGAAATGAAAAACTGTTTTTT.

The chain links TRBV11-2 to TRBJ1-6; TRBD1 is a possible D gene (5 bases). The V and J ends lost 2 bases and 10 bases respectively, with 12 bases between them. This CDR3 has 14 amino acids. Germline CDR1 and CDR2: SGHAT and FQNNGV. Here the CDR3 DNA reads TGTGCCAGCAGCTTAAGCGGGGGAAGGTCACCCCTCCACTTT. Amino acid sequence: CASSLSGGRSPLHF.

The chain is built from TRBV6-1 and TRBJ1-5; 8 positions match TRBD1. Germline lookup yields CDR1 MNHNS and CDR2 SASEGT. V trimming: 6 bases; J trimming: 2 bases; junction bases outside the gene matches: 3. There are 14 residues in the CDR3. CDR3 loop: CASRQGAGNQPQHF. The CDR3 DNA is TGTGCCAGCAGGCAGGGGGCAGGCAATCAGCCCCAGCATTTT.

The V and J genes are TRBV19 and TRBJ2-1; D is unresolved. CDR3 size: 13 residues. Trimming shortened V by 7 bases and J by 0 bases, and 7 bases separated the two germline ends. Germline V gives CDR1 LNHDA, CDR2 SQIVND (reference sequence). The CDR3 DNA follows: TGTGCCAGTACCCAAAACTCCTACAATGAGCAGTTCTTC. This sequence encodes CASTQNSYNEQFF.

This rearrangement joins TRBV7-6 to TRBJ2-5; D remains unclear. CDR1 and CDR2 (germline): SGHVS, FNYEAQ. With 3 bases removed from V and 1 base from J, the gap between germline ends came to 6 bases. This CDR3 contains 13 residues. In DNA form, the CDR3 reads TGTGCCAGCAGCTTGGAGCGCCAAGAGACCCAGTACTTC. Amino acids: CASSLERQETQYF. The variable domain in full, with the rest retrieved from reference TRBV7-6 and TRBJ2-5, is GAGVSQSPRYKVTKRGQDVALRCDPISGHVSLYWYRQALGQGPEFLTYFNYEAQQDKSGLPNDRFSAERPEGSISTLTIQRTEQRDSAMYRCASSLERQETQYFGPGTRLLVL.

This CDR3 is CASSASANYGYTF. The CDR3 region has the DNA TGCGCCAGCAGCGCCTCCGCTAACTATGGCTACACCTTC. The J gene is TRBJ1-2, the V gene TRBV5-1; no clear D. Per the germline V gene, CDR1 is SGHRS and CDR2 is YFSETQ. This CDR3 contains 13 residues. V lost 4 bases and J 0 bases, leaving 7 bases between the germline ends.

The sample holds one count of this clone. V usage is TRBV9 and J usage is TRBJ2-3; 8 nucleotides align to TRBD2. V lost 4 bases, J lost 5 bases, and 6 bases stayed unmatched. This CDR3 spans 14 amino acids. Germline CDR1 SGDLS, CDR2 YYNGEE. CDR3 in DNA: TGTGCCAGCAGCCCGGGGGGGGAGAGAGATACGCAGTATTTT. This gives the protein CASSPGGERDTQYF.

The CDR3 sequence: CASSSMTSGTDTQYF. DNA for the CDR3: TGCGCCAGCAGCTCCATGACTAGCGGCACAGATACGCAGTATTTT. The chain has TRBV5-1 and TRBJ2-3; 8 bases are a match to TRBD2. V shed 3 bases and J 1 base; nucleotides not matched to a gene: 4. The CDR3 consists of 15 residues. Germline loops: CDR1 SGHRS, CDR2 YFSETQ.

This sequence joins TRBV2 and TRBJ1-5; possibly TRBD1 for D (6 bases). The V gene's germline CDR1 is SNHLY and CDR2 FYNNEI. The V end lost 6 bases, the J end lost 6 bases, and 15 bases lay between the germline ends. This CDR3 region has 14 residues. The CDR3 protein is CASRTDSNPQPQHF. The CDR3 bases are TGTGCCAGCAGGACGGACAGCAACCCTCAGCCCCAGCATTTT.

The chain has TRBV13 and TRBJ1-2; the D is unclear. Germline V gene data show CDR1 as PRHDT and CDR2 as FYEKMQ (reference sequence). The germline V and J ends were trimmed by 3 bases and 1 base, with 12 bases remaining between them. The CDR3 is made up of 15 amino acids. CDR3 amino acids: CASSFRVGGNYGYTF. CDR3 nucleotide sequence: TGTGCCAGCAGCTTTCGCGTAGGCGGTAACTATGGCTACACCTTC.

The V gene is TRBV7-2, the J gene TRBJ1-1; 8 bases are shared with TRBD1. The V and J ends lost 4 bases and 9 bases, in that order; junction bases with no gene match: 10. Germline assignment: CDR1 SGHTA and CDR2 FQGNSA. The CDR3 loop spans 14 amino acids. The CDR3 here is CASSYRRGDRKAFF. CDR3 bases: TGTGCCAGCAGCTACCGCAGGGGGGACAGGAAAGCTTTCTTT. The variable domain in full, completed from reference TRBV7-2 and TRBJ1-1, reads GAGVSQSPSNKVTEKGKDVELRCDPISGHTALYWYRQSLGQGLEFLIYFQGNSAPDKSGLPSDRFSAERTGGSVSTLTIQRTQQEDSAVYLCASSYRRGDRKAFFGQGTRLTVV.